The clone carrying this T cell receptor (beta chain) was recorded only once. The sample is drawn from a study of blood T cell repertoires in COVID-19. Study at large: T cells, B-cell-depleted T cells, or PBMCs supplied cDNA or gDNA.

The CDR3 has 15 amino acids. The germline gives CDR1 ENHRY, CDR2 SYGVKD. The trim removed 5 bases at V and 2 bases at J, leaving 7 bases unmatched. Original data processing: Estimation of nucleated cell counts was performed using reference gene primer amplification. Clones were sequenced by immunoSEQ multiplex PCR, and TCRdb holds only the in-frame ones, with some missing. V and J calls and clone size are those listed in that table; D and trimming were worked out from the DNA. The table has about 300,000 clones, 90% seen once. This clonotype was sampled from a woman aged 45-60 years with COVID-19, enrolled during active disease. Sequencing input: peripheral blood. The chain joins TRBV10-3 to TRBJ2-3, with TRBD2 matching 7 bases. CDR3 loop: CAISTSESHTDTQYF. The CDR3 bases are TGTGCCATCAGTACTAGCGAGAGCCACACAGATACGCAGTATTTT.